The 10 T cell receptor beta chains listed next were all sequenced from one sample in a study of cytomegalovirus exposure and HLA in healthy donors. The PCR used 60 Vbeta and 13 Jbeta primers. This table comes from immunoSEQ multiplex PCR, and its TCRdb copy is limited to in-frame clones, with some not included. The sample has 80,000 to 130,000 clones; 65% to 90% are singletons. Sequenced material: PBMCs. The receptors here all came from a woman aged 18-29 years in good health and CMV-seronegative.

The V call is TRBV6-4, the J call TRBJ1-6; D remains unclear. V was trimmed by 4 bases and J by 10 bases, leaving 17 bases between them. The CDR3 runs to 15 residues. In germline, CDR1 is MRHNA, CDR2 SNTAGT. Here the CDR3 reads CASSVAAFEGSPLHF. The CDR3 DNA follows: TGTGCCAGCAGTGTCGCGGCCTTTGAGGGCTCACCCCTCCACTTT.

The chain carries TRBV4-3 and TRBJ2-7, with 11 bases identical to TRBD2. The germline V gene encodes CDR1 LGHNA and CDR2 YSLEER. This CDR3 has 15 amino acids. Losses at the gene ends were 0 bases for V and 4 bases for J; bases not matched to a gene: 2. The CDR3 DNA sequence: TGCGCCAGCAGCCAAGATAGCGGGGGGGGGTACGAGCAGTACTTC. This gives the protein CASSQDSGGGYEQYF.

The gene calls are TRBV7-2 and TRBJ2-5; 16 bases fit TRBD2. The V segment lost 3 bases and the J segment 11 bases; nucleotides outside the gene matches: 9. The CDR3 totals 16 residues. Germline CDR1 reads SGHTA; CDR2 reads FQGNSA. CDR3 bases: TGTGCCAGCAGCTTGGCGGGACTAGCGGGAGGGCGAGGGCAGTACTTC. Translating gives CASSLAGLAGGRGQYF.

Written as DNA, the CDR3 is TGTGCCAGCAGCTACTTTTCAGGGGGCATGAACACTGAAGCTTTCTTT. This translates into CASSYFSGGMNTEAFF. This chain joins TRBV11-2 and TRBJ1-1; 8 positions match TRBD1. Trimming removed 4 bases from V and 0 bases from J; junction bases left unmatched: 7. The CDR3 runs to 16 residues. Germline-derived CDR1 and CDR2 are SGHAT and FQNNGV.

V gene TRBV7-6 combines with J gene TRBJ2-2; D perhaps matches TRBD2 (5 bases). This CDR3 comprises 12 residues. CDR1 is SGHVS and CDR2 is FNYEAQ in the germline V gene. With 3 bases removed from V and 13 bases from J, the gap between germline ends came to 12 bases. The CDR3 DNA sequence: TGTGCCAGCAGCTTCTCCGTTGGAGGGCTGTTTTTT. Translating gives CASSFSVGGLFF.

This chain links TRBV5-4 with TRBJ2-3, with D perhaps TRBD1 (6 bases). V lost 1 base and J lost 2, with 14 bases in between. The CDR3 is 16 residues long. CDR1 and CDR2 from the germline V gene are SGHNT and YYREEE (reference sequence). The DNA for the CDR3 is TGTGCCAGCAGCTTGAAGGCAGGGGACCCCACAGATACGCAGTATTTT. Encoded protein: CASSLKAGDPTDTQYF.

This chain joins TRBV7-9 and TRBJ1-1; TRBD1 aligns across 8 bases. V was pared by 5 bases and J by 3 bases, with 5 bases of the junction left unmatched. Germline V gene lookup returns CDR1 SEHNR and CDR2 FQNEAQ (reference sequence). The CDR3 is 14 residues long. The CDR3 protein is CASSLTGEDTEAFF. As DNA, the CDR3 is TGTGCCAGCAGCCTGACAGGGGAGGACACTGAAGCTTTCTTT.

This chain joins TRBV4-3 and TRBJ2-2; 7 nucleotides align to TRBD2. V dropped 4 bases and J dropped 6; count of bases not matched to a gene: 11. CDR3 length: 16 amino acids. Per germline, CDR1 LGHNA and CDR2 YSLEER. CDR3 amino acids: CASSPLAVGLAGELFF. DNA for the CDR3: TGCGCCAGCAGCCCCCTAGCGGTGGGGTTGGCCGGGGAGCTGTTTTTT.

The genes are TRBV6-6 and TRBJ2-4; 8 positions agree with TRBD2. CDR3 size: 14 residues. With V trimmed by 6 bases and J by 8 bases, 9 bases remained unmatched. Germline CDR1 and CDR2: MNHNY and SVGAGI (reference sequence). The CDR3 DNA follows: TGTGCCAGCAGCCCCGCCGGGGGGGTTGACATTCAGTACTTC. Translating gives CASSPAGGVDIQYF.

This clone has more than one count but fewer than ten. V and J are TRBV6-1 and TRBJ2-7; TRBD1 agrees at 8 bases. V shed 1 base, J shed 0 bases, and the junction held 2 bases outside the gene matches. The CDR3 contains 15 residues. The germline V gene encodes CDR1 MNHNS and CDR2 SASEGT. For the CDR3, the DNA is TGTGCCAGCAGTGAAGAGGGGACAGGCTCCTACGAGCAGTACTTC. It is translated as CASSEEGTGSYEQYF.